This TCR beta chain is from a study of cytomegalovirus exposure and HLA in healthy donors. General study findings and limits: Being indistinguishable, some V segments were excluded, TRBV6-2 and TRBV6-3 among them.

The CDR3 length is 15 residues. The germline V gene has CDR1 SGHAT and CDR2 FQNNGV. Trimming took 2 bases from V and 4 from J; bases not matched to a gene: 7. The PCR made use of 60 Vbeta and 13 Jbeta primers. Clones were sequenced by immunoSEQ multiplex PCR, and TCRdb holds only the in-frame ones, with some missing. The sample lists roughly 160,000 clones; over 80% were seen once. As concerns this clone: The antigen is undetermined.

The chain combines TRBV11-2 with TRBJ1-1; 7 bases are shared with TRBD1. Sequencing was performed on PBMCs. This receptor was identified in a male donor in good health and CMV-seronegative. Here the CDR3 reads CASSLMGQGGTEAFF. CDR3 nucleotide sequence: TGTGCCAGCAGCTTAATGGGGCAGGGGGGCACTGAAGCTTTCTTT.